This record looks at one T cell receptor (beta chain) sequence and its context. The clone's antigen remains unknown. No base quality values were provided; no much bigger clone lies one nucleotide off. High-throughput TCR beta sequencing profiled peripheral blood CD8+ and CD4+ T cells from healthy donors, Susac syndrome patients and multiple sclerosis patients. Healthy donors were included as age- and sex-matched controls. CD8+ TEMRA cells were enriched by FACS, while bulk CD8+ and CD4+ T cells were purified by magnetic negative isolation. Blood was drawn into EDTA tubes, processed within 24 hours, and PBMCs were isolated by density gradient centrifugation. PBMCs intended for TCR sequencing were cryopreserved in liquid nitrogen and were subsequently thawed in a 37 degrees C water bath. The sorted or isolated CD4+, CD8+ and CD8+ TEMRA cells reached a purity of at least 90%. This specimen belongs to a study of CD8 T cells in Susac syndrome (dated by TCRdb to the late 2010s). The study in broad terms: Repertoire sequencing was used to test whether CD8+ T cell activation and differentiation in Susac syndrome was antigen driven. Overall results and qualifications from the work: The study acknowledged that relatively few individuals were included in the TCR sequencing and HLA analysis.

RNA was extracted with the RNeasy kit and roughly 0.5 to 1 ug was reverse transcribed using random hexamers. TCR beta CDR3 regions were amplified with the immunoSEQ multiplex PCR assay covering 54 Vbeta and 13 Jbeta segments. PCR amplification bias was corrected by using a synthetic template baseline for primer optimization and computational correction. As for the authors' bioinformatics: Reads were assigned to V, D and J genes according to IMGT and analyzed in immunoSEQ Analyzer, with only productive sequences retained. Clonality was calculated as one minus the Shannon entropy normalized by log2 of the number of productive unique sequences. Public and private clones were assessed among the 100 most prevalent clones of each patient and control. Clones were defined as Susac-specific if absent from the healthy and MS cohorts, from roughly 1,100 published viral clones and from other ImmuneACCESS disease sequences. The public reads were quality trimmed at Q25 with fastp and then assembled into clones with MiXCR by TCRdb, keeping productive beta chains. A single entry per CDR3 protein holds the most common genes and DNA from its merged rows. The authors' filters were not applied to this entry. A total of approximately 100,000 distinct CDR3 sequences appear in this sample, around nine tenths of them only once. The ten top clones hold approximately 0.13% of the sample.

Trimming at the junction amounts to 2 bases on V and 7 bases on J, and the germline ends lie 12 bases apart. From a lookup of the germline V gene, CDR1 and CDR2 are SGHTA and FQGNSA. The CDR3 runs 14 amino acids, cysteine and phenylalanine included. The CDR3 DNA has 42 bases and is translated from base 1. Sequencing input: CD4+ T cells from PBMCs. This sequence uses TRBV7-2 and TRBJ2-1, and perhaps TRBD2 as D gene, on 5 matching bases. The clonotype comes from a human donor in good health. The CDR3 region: CASSLPGSVNEQFF. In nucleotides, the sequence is TGTGCCAGCAGCTTACCGGGGTCTGTGAATGAGCAGTTCTTC. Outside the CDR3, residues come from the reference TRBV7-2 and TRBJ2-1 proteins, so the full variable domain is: GAGVSQSPSNKVTEKGKDVELRCDPISGHTALYWYRQSLGQGLEFLIYFQGNSAPDKSGLPSDRFSAERTGGSVSTLTIQRTQQEDSAVYLCASSLPGSVNEQFFGPGTRLTVL.